The rows below give T cell receptor beta chains drawn from one sample of a study of response to subunit inactivated influenza vaccine. One entry per CDR3 protein results from TCRdb running MiXCR on the RT-PCR reads. The table lists about 700,000 distinct CDR3 sequences, 14% of them singletons. Material: PBMCs from blood, obtained less than 15 days before vaccination. All receptors come from a man aged 50-59 years who received an inactivated influenza vaccine. The CDR3 runs from the conserved cysteine through the conserved F or W. Each record gives: D gene, V gene, J gene, clone size, CDR3 protein, CDR3 DNA. A D gene is named only where the DNA matches it firmly. Clone size is shown for a subset of rows, as once, few, many or a class of expanded clone.

.,TRBV5-1,TRBJ2-3,.,CASSYGGSNTDTQYF,TGCGCCAGCAGCTATGGCGGCTCGAACACAGATACGCAGTATTTT
TRBD1,TRBV28,TRBJ2-7,few,CASSTRDRDFTPGEQYF,TGTGCCAGCAGTACCCGGGACAGGGACTTCACACCGGGTGAGCAGTACTTC
TRBD1,TRBV7-9,TRBJ1-1,.,CASSHRVGGPTEAFF,TGTGCCAGCAGCCACCGGGTAGGGGGCCCCACTGAAGCTTTCTTT
TRBD1,TRBV7-9,TRBJ2-4,.,CASSLDPRQGSIQYF,TGTGCCAGCAGCTTAGACCCCCGACAGGGGTCCATTCAGTACTTC
TRBD1,TRBV11-2,TRBJ2-7,.,CASSFRTGGRGEQYF,TGTGCCAGCAGCTTCAGGACAGGGGGCCGAGGCGAGCAGTACTTC
.,TRBV6-4,TRBJ2-1,many,CASSRTEASYNEQFF,TGTGCCAGCAGTCGGACAGAAGCTTCCTACAATGAGCAGTTCTTC
.,TRBV7-2,TRBJ1-2,.,CASSSTIQGANYGYTF,TGTGCCAGCAGCTCCACGATACAGGGAGCTAACTATGGCTACACCTTC
TRBD2,TRBV28,TRBJ2-3,.,CASRSKLAGSTDTQYF,TGTGCCAGCAGATCTAAACTAGCGGGGTCCACAGATACGCAGTATTTT
.,TRBV20-1,TRBJ2-4,.,CSARDSDSKNIQYF,TGCAGTGCTAGAGATTCCGACAGCAAAAACATTCAGTACTTC
TRBD1,TRBV29-1,TRBJ2-3,many,CSGTGGAGTDTQYF,TGCAGTGGAACAGGGGGCGCGGGCACAGATACGCAGTATTTT
TRBD2,TRBV9,TRBJ2-1,.,CASSVGGRVRFNEQFF,TGTGCCAGCAGCGTAGGGGGGAGGGTCCGATTCAATGAGCAGTTCTTC
.,TRBV7-9,TRBJ2-7,many,CASSAERQPTYEQYF,TGTGCCAGCAGCGCCGAGAGACAGCCTACCTACGAGCAGTACTTC
TRBD1,TRBV20-1,TRBJ2-3,.,CSATTGVSTDTQYF,TGCAGTGCAACGACAGGGGTATCCACAGATACGCAGTATTTT
TRBD1,TRBV5-1,TRBJ2-7,.,CASSLASRDRGYEQYF,TGCGCCAGCAGCTTGGCCTCAAGGGACAGGGGCTACGAGCAGTACTTC
TRBD2,TRBV7-8,TRBJ2-7,.,CASSLIATSGTDEQYF,TGTGCCAGCAGCTTAATAGCAACTAGCGGGACCGACGAGCAGTACTTC
.,TRBV5-5,TRBJ2-7,.,CASSFGLSYEQYF,TGTGCCAGCAGCTTCGGACTTTCCTACGAGCAGTACTTC